This TCR beta chain was identified during a study of neoadjuvant anti-PD-1 for oral cavity cancer (dated by TCRdb to about 2021). In the study overall: Three to four biweekly doses of nivolumab at 3 mg/kg were mostly administered to patients before curative-intent surgical resection. A fourth nivolumab dose was given around day 43 to patients without progression, and definitive surgical resection was performed in those patients on days 50-56. Responders were defined as patients with complete response, partial response or stable disease by RECIST 1.1; non-responders were defined as patients with progression. A roughly 35% response rate was observed in the parent correlative cohort, in which around 12 patients were included.

For deep sequencing, PBMC libraries mostly used around 0.45 ug of input genomic DNA, with six replicates for each sample. The immunoSEQ hsTCRbeta kit was used to prepare TCRbeta libraries, following the manufacturer's instructions. The finished libraries were brought together in one pool at approximately 3 nM, which was then read using an Illumina NovaSeq 6000 S4 flow cell. The paper's data handling went like this. Raw data preprocessing and quality control were performed with the immunoSEQ Analyzer. The analysis was restricted to productive rearrangements, with each unique CDR3 amino acid sequence defining a clonotype. Repertoire clonality was estimated as the Gini-Simpson index, which was computed with the R package tcR. Student's t test was used to compare Gini indices, and Pearson correlation was used to assess associations with tumor size change. TCRdb obtained this table from immuneACCESS and retained in-frame rearrangements with V and J assigned. These tables miss some clones; where compared with another copy, unresolved V genes account for less than half of the shortfall, and the remainder is unexplained. Clone size and the V and J calls come from that table; the DNA yielded D and trimming. In all, the sample holds about 80,000 clones, and about 80% of those were seen once. Around 3.1% of the sample is taken by the ten largest.

The germline V gene provides CDR1 SQVTM and CDR2 ANQGSEA. The CDR3 numbers 12 residues from cysteine through phenylalanine. Kept here is only the CDR3 DNA, which spans 36 bases and is read in frame from base 1. The trim is 4 bases for V and 7 bases for J, with a gap of 14 bases between the germline ends. General findings and caveats noted by the study authors: The TCR analyses had only three patients in each response group, and the authors called for validation in larger cohorts. After neoadjuvant nivolumab, non-responders showed significantly higher T cell clonality (Gini index) in PBMCs than responders did. Higher pretreatment blood Treg/Th17 ratios correlated with both higher pretreatment blood TCRbeta clonality and lower post-treatment tumor TCRbeta clonality.

What the time point label conveys for this sample: before neoadjuvant nivolumab. Patients had been newly diagnosed with stage II-IVA oral cavity squamous cell carcinoma, and no prior systemic or radiation treatment had been given to the patients. The cohort consisted of patients with HPV-negative, locally advanced oral cavity squamous cell carcinoma. No culture maintenance or expansion was done, as the peripheral blood mononuclear cells went straight to analysis. The samples were obtained from a longitudinal correlative study of a single-arm phase II trial testing neoadjuvant nivolumab in oral cavity squamous cell carcinoma. Genomic DNA-based TCRbeta sequencing was performed on subject-matched pre- and post-treatment PBMCs and tumors from three responders and three non-responders. Peripheral blood mononuclear cells were collected before nivolumab treatment and were collected again after treatment, at the time of surgery. Genomic DNA was isolated from PBMCs using the Maxwell RSC DNA from Cells kit.

In regard to this clone: What antigen it recognizes has not been identified. No much larger clone is present one base from it, and per-base qualities are unavailable.

Recombination connected TRBV29-1 to TRBJ2-7; the D gene is unclear. Sequences were derived from PBMCs, sampled before nivolumab (anti-PD-1) treatment. The clonotype originates from a person aged 40 to 85 with oral cavity squamous cell carcinoma. The bases are TGCAGCGTTGCTAGGGCGGCTCGGGAGCAGTACTTC. This encodes CSVARAAREQYF.